This is a list of T cell receptor beta chains from one sample in a study of blood T cell repertoires in COVID-19. Using immunoSEQ multiplex PCR, the repertoire was profiled, and TCRdb retains in-frame clones only, with some absent. The sample has under 200,000 clones, roughly 79% seen once; the top ten hold approximately 15%. Material for sequencing was peripheral blood. Receptors originate from a man in his sixties with active or convalescent COVID-19. Both conserved end residues are part of each CDR3. Each record gives: D gene, J gene, clone size, V gene, CDR3 DNA, CDR3 protein. D genes are given only for firm matches. Size values are once, few and many counts, or a class for expanded clones, and some rows have none.

TRBD2 | TRBJ2-5 | once | TRBV9 | TGTGCCAGCAGCGGACTAGCACAAGAGACCCAGTACTTC | CASSGLAQETQYF
. | TRBJ2-5 | . | TRBV7-9 | TGTGCCAGCAGCTTATCCAGGGCAAGAGGTGGAGAGACCCAGTACTTC | CASSLSRARGGETQYF
. | TRBJ1-5 | . | TRBV21-1 | TGTGCCAGCAGCTCCCGACAGGGCGATCAGCCCCAGCATTTT | CASSSRQGDQPQHF
TRBD2 | TRBJ2-7 | . | TRBV4-1 | TGCGCCAGCAGCCAAGCGACTAGCGCCTTCTACGAGCAGTACTTC | CASSQATSAFYEQYF
. | TRBJ2-7 | once | TRBV20-1 | TGCAGTGTATCAGGACAGTACGAGCAGTACTTC | CSVSGQYEQYF
TRBD1 | TRBJ1-4 | . | TRBV5-1 | TGCGCCAGCAGCTCTTCAGGGGGCGGGAGTGAAAAACTGTTTTTT | CASSSSGGGSEKLFF
TRBD1 | TRBJ2-1 | once | TRBV5-1 | TGCGCCAGCAGCTCACCGGGACAGGGTCGGGTTGAGCAGTTCTTC | CASSSPGQGRVEQFF
. | TRBJ2-5 | . | TRBV5-5 | TGTGCCAGCAGCCGGGGACTGCCCCAAGAGACCCAGTACTTC | CASSRGLPQETQYF
TRBD1 | TRBJ2-3 | once | TRBV14 | TGTGCCAGCAGCCACCCGGGACAGGGCCTACGCACAGATACGCAGTATTTT | CASSHPGQGLRTDTQYF
TRBD2 | TRBJ2-2 | . | TRBV7-3 | TGTGCCAGCAGCTTGTTAGCGGGAGAGAGCACCGGGGAGCTGTTTTTT | CASSLLAGESTGELFF
. | TRBJ1-1 | . | TRBV19 | TGTGCCAGTAGTCCTTCTATGAACACTGAAGCTTTCTTT | CASSPSMNTEAFF
TRBD1 | TRBJ1-4 | once | TRBV10-3 | TGTGCCATCAGTTTAACAGGGGATGCAACTAATGAAAAACTGTTTTTT | CAISLTGDATNEKLFF
. | TRBJ1-2 | . | TRBV30 | TGTGCCTGGAGAAGAGGCTACGGCTACACCTTC | CAWRRGYGYTF
. | TRBJ1-1 | once | TRBV6-5 | TGTGCCAGCAGTTACGGCGGGGCCACTGAAGCTTTCTTT | CASSYGGATEAFF
TRBD1 | TRBJ1-2 | . | TRBV18 | TGTGCCAGCTCGGTGGACAGGGAAGGACTAGGCTACACCTTC | CASSVDREGLGYTF
TRBD1 | TRBJ1-5 | few | TRBV2 | TGTGCCAGCAGTTCCGGGACAGGACATCTCAATCAGCCCCAGCATTTT | CASSSGTGHLNQPQHF
. | TRBJ2-5 | . | TRBV7-9 | TGTGCCAGCAGCTTAAGACAGATTAGCCAAGAGACCCAGTACTTC | CASSLRQISQETQYF
TRBD1 | TRBJ2-1 | . | TRBV7-3 | TGTGCCAGCAGCAAACAGGGGTGGAATGAGCAGTTCTTC | CASSKQGWNEQFF
. | TRBJ2-3 | . | TRBV5-5 | TGTGCCAGCAGCGGAGTGGCAGGGTCACAATCAGATACGCAGTATTTT | CASSGVAGSQSDTQYF
TRBD2 | TRBJ2-7 | . | TRBV27 | TGTGCCAGCAGGGGACTAGCGGGAGCAGGCGAGCAGTACTTC | CASRGLAGAGEQYF
. | TRBJ1-4 | . | TRBV7-9 | TGTGCCAGCAGCATCAGACAGGATAATGAAAAACTGTTTTTT | CASSIRQDNEKLFF
TRBD1 | TRBJ2-7 | . | TRBV19 | TGTGCCAGTAGTATAGATAAAGGAGAACAGGGGAGTCACGAGCAGTACTTC | CASSIDKGEQGSHEQYF
TRBD1 | TRBJ1-6 | once | TRBV7-9 | TGTGCCAGCACCGAACAGGGGGCAAATTCACCCCTCCACTTT | CASTEQGANSPLHF
TRBD2 | TRBJ2-3 | . | TRBV24-1 | TGTGCCACCAGTGATTCTAGCGGGAGAACAACAGATACGCAGTATTTT | CATSDSSGRTTDTQYF
TRBD2 | TRBJ2-7 | . | TRBV5-1 | TGCGCCAGCAGCTTGGGGAGCGGGAGTCCCTACGAGCAGTACTTC | CASSLGSGSPYEQYF
. | TRBJ1-2 | . | TRBV12-3/TRBV12-4 | TGTGCCAGCAGCACAAATTCCAGGCTTGGCTACACCTTC | CASSTNSRLGYTF
. | TRBJ2-7 | . | TRBV6-5 | TGTGCCAGCAGCCAAGGGGGAAGGGGTACCTACGAGCAGTACTTC | CASSQGGRGTYEQYF
. | TRBJ1-1 | . | TRBV7-9 | TGTGCCAGCAGGACCGCACAGGGCCGGGGAGCTTTCTTT | CASRTAQGRGAFF
. | TRBJ1-4 | . | TRBV27 | TGTGCCAGCAGTTTCGCGGGATCTGAAAAACTGTTTTTT | CASSFAGSEKLFF
. | TRBJ1-1 | . | TRBV28 | TGTGCCAGCAGTTCAGGGAACACTGAAGCTTTCTTT | CASSSGNTEAFF
. | TRBJ2-5 | . | TRBV21-1 | TGTGCCAGCAGCCCTGGGACTTCACAAGAGACCCAGTACTTC | CASSPGTSQETQYF
TRBD1 | TRBJ2-3 | . | TRBV5-1 | TGCGCCAGCAGCTTGGCCATAGGGACAGGGACAGATACGCAGTATTTT | CASSLAIGTGTDTQYF
TRBD2 | TRBJ2-3 | . | TRBV6-5 | TGTGCCAGCAGTTACGGGGGGGTTTTCGCAGATACGCAGTATTTT | CASSYGGVFADTQYF
TRBD2 | TRBJ2-1 | . | TRBV7-9 | TGTGCCAGCAGCCAGAGGACTAGCCCCGTCCGTGAGCAGTTCTTC | CASSQRTSPVREQFF
TRBD2 | TRBJ2-3 | . | TRBV27 | TGTGCCAGCAGTCCCCAACTAAACCCCACTAGCGGGAGGGCTGAGGATACGCAGTATTTT | CASSPQLNPTSGRAEDTQYF
TRBD1 | TRBJ1-4 | . | TRBV30 | TGTGCCTGGAGGAGGACAGGGGGAAATGAAAAACTGTTTTTT | CAWRRTGGNEKLFF
. | TRBJ2-7 | . | TRBV6-5 | TGTGCCAGCAGGAAGGGACATGGTTTGTACGAGCAGTACTTC | CASRKGHGLYEQYF
. | TRBJ2-1 | . | TRBV5-8 | TGTGCCAGCAACTCTGAAATCCGATACAATGAGCAGTTCTTC | CASNSEIRYNEQFF
. | TRBJ1-6 | . | TRBV6-5 | TGTGCCAGCCGCTTGACAGACCATAATTCACCCCTCCACTTT | CASRLTDHNSPLHF
TRBD1 | TRBJ1-1 | . | TRBV19 | TGTGCCAGTAGACAGACAGGGGGCCTACCTGAAGCTTTCTTT | CASRQTGGLPEAFF
. | TRBJ1-5 | once | TRBV7-2 | TGTGCCAGCAGCCTCGGACGCAGCCCGGGGCAGCCCCAGCATTTT | CASSLGRSPGQPQHF
TRBD2 | TRBJ2-1 | . | TRBV9 | TGTGCCAGCAGCCCTCAGCGGGAGCTAAGGTTCTTC | CASSPQRELRFF
. | TRBJ2-7 | . | TRBV27 | TGTGCCAGCAGTTTATCGGGCCCCTCCTACGAGCAGTACTTC | CASSLSGPSYEQYF
TRBD1 | TRBJ1-5 | . | TRBV4-1 | TGCGCCAGCAGCGACCTTTCCGGGACAGGTCTTCAGCCCCAGCATTTT | CASSDLSGTGLQPQHF
. | TRBJ2-3 | . | TRBV24-1 | TGTGCCACCAGTGACTCCAAGGGGTGGGGCACAGATACGCAGTATTTT | CATSDSKGWGTDTQYF
TRBD1 | TRBJ1-6 | . | TRBV5-1 | TGCGCCAGCAGCTTGGGCAGGGGGCTTTCACCCCTCCACTTT | CASSLGRGLSPLHF
TRBD1 | TRBJ1-3 | . | TRBV7-2 | TGTGCCAGCAGCTGGGGACAGCAGCACTCTGGAAACACCATATATTTT | CASSWGQQHSGNTIYF
. | TRBJ2-7 | . | TRBV7-8 | TGTGCCAGCATCGATCCGGGAAATAACTTCGAGCAGTACTTC | CASIDPGNNFEQYF
. | TRBJ2-4 | . | TRBV7-2 | TGTGCCAGCAGCCCTTGGGTCGCACAGGGAACCAAAAACATTCAGTACTTC | CASSPWVAQGTKNIQYF
TRBD1 | TRBJ1-4 | . | TRBV5-1 | TGCGCCAGCAGCTCCCAGCCTCCGGGACAGGGGACTGAAAAACTGTTTTTT | CASSSQPPGQGTEKLFF
. | TRBJ2-1 | . | TRBV29-1 | TGCAGCGGCCAACCCCGCGGAGGTGGTCGAAAGTTCTTC | CSGQPRGGGRKFF
. | TRBJ2-4 | . | TRBV29-1 | TGCAGCGTTGTTCGACAGGACACAGGAGCCAAAAACATTCAGTACTTC | CSVVRQDTGAKNIQYF
. | TRBJ2-1 | . | TRBV18 | TGTGCCAGCTCACCACAACAGGGTCTCTCCTACAATGAGCAGTTCTTC | CASSPQQGLSYNEQFF
. | TRBJ2-2 | . | TRBV28 | TGTGCCAGCAGGGATAGAGGACAACAGAACACCGGGGAGCTGTTTTTT | CASRDRGQQNTGELFF
. | TRBJ2-7 | . | TRBV7-2 | TGTGCCAGCAGCGTAGGGCAGACCTACGAGCAGTACTTC | CASSVGQTYEQYF
TRBD2 | TRBJ2-1 | few | TRBV5-1 | TGCGCCAGCAGCTTGGCCACTAGCGCGTACAATGAGCAGTTCTTC | CASSLATSAYNEQFF
TRBD2 | TRBJ2-7 | . | TRBV12-3/TRBV12-4 | TGTGCCAGCAGTTTGGGGGGGAACGAGCAGTACTTC | CASSLGGNEQYF